The clone carrying this TCR beta chain was found many times. The data derive from a study of T cells in Graves' hyperthyroidism and ophthalmopathy. Amplified TCR beta CDR3 regions came from RNA transcripts. The study used the HTBI primer set for a first-round RT-PCR of the TCR CDR3. TCRdb independently ran MiXCR on the multiplex PCR reads; one entry per CDR3 protein. The table has approximately 300,000 distinct CDR3 sequences, approximately 17% seen once. CDR1 and CDR2 from the germline V gene are SEHNR and FQNEAQ (reference sequence). Trimming pared 2 bases from V and 6 bases from J, leaving 12 bases between. This CDR3 has 14 residues.

The material sequenced was blood. The receptor was isolated from a man aged 25 to 40 with Graves' hyperthyroidism. The rearrangement joins TRBV7-9 to TRBJ2-3; D ambiguous. CDR3 nucleotides: TGTGCCAGCAGCTTAAATCCGGCTGGCGATACGCAGTATTTT. This codes for CASSLNPAGDTQYF. The variable domain in full, with the rest retrieved from reference TRBV7-9 and TRBJ2-3, is DTGVSQNPRHKITKRGQNVTFRCDPISEHNRLYWYRQTLGQGPEFLTYFQNEAQLEKSRLLSDRFSAERPKGSFSTLEIQRTEQGDSAMYLCASSLNPAGDTQYFGPGTRLTVL.